This T cell receptor (beta chain) was retrieved from a study of OX40 agonist ivuxolimab in advanced cancers. On the study more broadly: Aged 23 to 79 with a mean of about 63 years, they were roughly 83% male.

Study-wide findings and caveats: No antigen was identified for the clonally expanded peripheral T cells.

Here immunoSEQ multiplex PCR was the method, and the copy in TCRdb shows in-frame clones only, minus some. The sample comprises around 8,000 clones, 65% to 80% of which are singletons, and approximately 48% rests with the top ten. Blood sampling took place at baseline, cycle 4 day 1, and cycle 7 day 1. This clone was detected once. Its antigen is as yet unknown. Here the sequenced sample was CD4+ or CD8+ T cells sorted from blood, taken in a trial of the OX40 agonist ivuxolimab. The clonotype comes from an adult with an advanced solid tumor such as melanoma, head and neck, liver or kidney cancer.

The CDR3: CASSLGRGPANEQFF. CDR3 DNA sequence: TGTGCCAGCAGCTTGGGTAGGGGGCCCGCGAATGAGCAGTTCTTC. V is TRBV5-6 and J is TRBJ2-1, with 7 bases fitting TRBD1. The CDR3 covers 15 residues. The J segment lost 7 bases and the V segment lost 0 bases, leaving 7 bases of the junction unmatched. Germline CDR1 SGHDT, CDR2 YYEEEE.